A selection of T cell receptor beta chains follows, all from one sample in a study of blood T cell repertoires in COVID-19. Using immunoSEQ multiplex PCR, the repertoire was profiled, and TCRdb retains in-frame clones only, with some absent. The sample yields about 270,000 clones, 85% to 90% seen once. Sequenced: PBMCs or T cells enriched from blood (not recorded which). The receptors derive from a man aged 18 to 30 who had recovered from COVID-19. CDR3s leave out the opening cysteine and the closing phenylalanine or tryptophan.

V | CDR3
TRBV7-9 | ASSLQGQANTEAF
TRBV19 | ASSLPDSSSGNTIY
TRBV9 | ASSVASGVAYNEQF
TRBV29-1 | SVEARGSASYGYT
TRBV3-1/TRBV3-2 | ASSGTEYNEQF
TRBV5-1 | ASSLDLSSGETQY
TRBV3-1/TRBV3-2 | ASSRLAVDTEAF
TRBV6-4 | ASSALAGQPQH
TRBV27 | ASSLVGNAYEQY
TRBV6-5 | ASSRDLAGGSEQF
TRBV27 | ASRGATGSKYYGYT
TRBV7-2 | ASSIQGRVANEKLF
TRBV5-6 | ASSAKRTSYEAF
TRBV28 | ASSFLGPKGNEQF
TRBV10-2 | ASSVSGEKNYEQY
TRBV19 | ASSDRDLTSNQPQH
TRBV7-9 | ASTNLYESGNTIY
TRBV28 | ASSLWTGPPTDTQY
TRBV5-1 | ASSLGTSGGAGYNEQF
TRBV10-3 | AISEFWVSGSVNEQF
TRBV27 | ASSPSVQVAQY
TRBV12-3/TRBV12-4 | ASRYPGSTIY